This TCR beta chain stems from a study of cytomegalovirus exposure and HLA in healthy donors. In the study overall: An early data release held some 89 million unique TCRs from HLA-typed donors. Study-wide points: Association of a missense DCLRE1C variant with TCR beta V- and J-gene trimming was reported in a later analysis. Earlier analysis looked at TCR beta V segments, and most were productive about 87% or about 30% of the time.

CDR3 size: 13 residues. The germline V and J ends were trimmed by 5 bases and 4 bases, with 8 bases remaining between them. Germline V CDR1 and CDR2: MNHEY, SVGAGI. As to this clone: Antigen specificity is unknown.

The PCR ran on 60 Vbeta and 13 Jbeta primers. Generated by immunoSEQ multiplex PCR, the TCRdb table keeps only in-frame clones and is missing some. Found here are some 100,000 clones, about 80% of them singletons; the top ten hold 7.7%. The sequenced material came from PBMCs. This TCR was sampled from a woman aged 50 to 60 in good health and CMV-seropositive. The chain links TRBV6-5 to TRBJ2-2; D uncertain. CDR3 sequence (DNA): TGTGCCAGCAGTCCTACCCCCACCGGGGAGCTGTTTTTT. Translation gives CASSPTPTGELFF.